This is a list of T cell receptor beta chains from one sample in a study of cytomegalovirus exposure and HLA in healthy donors. Here immunoSEQ multiplex PCR was the method, and the copy in TCRdb shows in-frame clones only, minus some. The sample contains more than 110,000 clones, 70% of which appear only once. Sequenced sample: PBMCs. All receptors come from a woman in her fifties or sixties in good health and CMV-seropositive. CDR3s include the opening cysteine and the closing phenylalanine or tryptophan. Each record gives: J gene, V gene, D gene, clone size, CDR3 DNA, CDR3 protein. A D gene is named only where the DNA matches it firmly. A row's size may be missing; if present it is once, few, many or a size class.

TRBJ2-5	TRBV7-2	TRBD2	few	TGTGCCAGCAGCCACGGGACTAGGTCCAGGGCCCAGTACTTC	CASSHGTRSRAQYF
TRBJ1-1	TRBV2	-	few	TGTGCCAGCAGATTAATGAACACTGAAGCTTTCTTT	CASRLMNTEAFF
TRBJ2-5	TRBV5-1	TRBD1	few	TGCGCCAGCGGAGGGACAGGGGCTCCCCAAGAGACCCAGTACTTC	CASGGTGAPQETQYF
TRBJ1-5	TRBV29-1	TRBD1	once	TGCAGCGTTGCTCCAGGGACAGGAAATCAGCCCCAGCATTTT	CSVAPGTGNQPQHF
TRBJ1-2	TRBV28	-	-	TGTGCCACTCATGAGGAGGGCTACACCTTC	CATHEEGYTF
TRBJ1-5	TRBV6-1	TRBD1	-	TGTGCCAGCAGTGAAGGACAGGGTTACAATCAGCCCCAGCATTTT	CASSEGQGYNQPQHF
TRBJ1-2	TRBV6-1	-	-	TGTGCCAGCCTAAAGGGGATTGGCGGCTACACCTTC	CASLKGIGGYTF
TRBJ2-7	TRBV6-1	-	few	TGTGCCAGCGAGGTAGAGTACGAGCAGTACTTC	CASEVEYEQYF
TRBJ1-6	TRBV7-8	-	-	TGTGCCAGCAGCTTAGGGGACGGGGGGACACCCCTCCACTTT	CASSLGDGGTPLHF
TRBJ2-3	TRBV10-1	TRBD2	-	TGCGCCACAGCTAGCGGGAGTCCAGATACGCAGTATTTT	CATASGSPDTQYF
TRBJ2-7	TRBV5-1	TRBD1	-	TGCGCCAGCAGCCCGGCCGGGACAGGGGGCGGAGGGCCCGGGGGTTTC	CASSPAGTGGGGPGGF
TRBJ2-7	TRBV6-5	-	-	TGTGCCAGCAGTCCCGGGGGTAGCGGTGACTACGAGCAGTACTTC	CASSPGGSGDYEQYF
TRBJ1-3	TRBV5-1	-	-	TGCGCCAGCAGCTTGGAATTTGGCAGTTCGAACACCATATATTTT	CASSLEFGSSNTIYF
TRBJ2-5	TRBV28	TRBD2	-	TGTGCCAGCAGTTTATCAGCAGGGAGCGGGGGAGAGACCCAGTACTTC	CASSLSAGSGGETQYF
TRBJ1-1	TRBV11-2	TRBD1	-	TGTGCCAGCAGCTTAGCAGGGGGGAACACTGAAGCTTTCTTT	CASSLAGGNTEAFF
TRBJ1-2	TRBV7-2	TRBD1	few	TGTGCCAGCAGCTCCACAGGGGTTGGCTACACCTTC	CASSSTGVGYTF
TRBJ2-5	TRBV4-1	TRBD2	-	TGCGCCAGCAGCCAAGGGACGGCCGGGAGGGAGACCCAGTACTTC	CASSQGTAGRETQYF
TRBJ1-5	TRBV19	-	-	TGTGCCAGTAGTCCCCAGGGGAGGGGAGACAATCAGCCCCAGCATTTT	CASSPQGRGDNQPQHF
TRBJ1-4	TRBV19	TRBD1	-	TGTGCCAGTAGTCCAGGGGGGTTGGGAGAAAAACTGTTTTTT	CASSPGGLGEKLFF
TRBJ1-4	TRBV30	-	-	TGTGCCTGGAGCAGACAGGAAGGTGAAAAACTGTTTTTT	CAWSRQEGEKLFF
TRBJ2-3	TRBV28	TRBD2	-	TGTGCCAGCAGCCCCCTGGGGGGACTAGCGGGAGAGGAGGTCACAGATACGCAGTATTTT	CASSPLGGLAGEEVTDTQYF
TRBJ2-1	TRBV19	TRBD2	once	TGTGCCAGTAGTTTAGCGGGAGGCTCCTACAATGAGCAGTTCTTC	CASSLAGGSYNEQFF
TRBJ2-7	TRBV2	TRBD2	few	TGTGCCAGCACCCCGGGGGGAACCTACGAGCAGTACTTC	CASTPGGTYEQYF